This is a list of T cell receptor beta chains from one sample in a study of cytomegalovirus exposure and HLA in healthy donors. Using immunoSEQ multiplex PCR, the repertoire was profiled, and TCRdb retains in-frame clones only, with some absent. Of 150,000 to 200,000 clones in the sample, approximately 77% were seen once. The sequenced material came from PBMCs. These receptors originate from a female donor in good health and CMV-seronegative. The conserved cysteine and the conserved F or W are not part of the CDR3 here.

V gene: TRBV28; J gene: TRBJ2-2; CDR3 protein: ASSLAGGLGELF
V gene: TRBV15; J gene: TRBJ2-7; CDR3 protein: ATSGWKLADSYEQY
V gene: TRBV11-2; J gene: TRBJ2-7; CDR3 protein: ASSAGDRPYEQY
V gene: TRBV4-2; J gene: TRBJ1-1; CDR3 protein: ASSQEGGKHTEAF
V gene: TRBV7-2; J gene: TRBJ2-5; CDR3 protein: ASGGETQY
V gene: TRBV6-1; J gene: TRBJ2-1; CDR3 protein: ATPRGDYNEQF
V gene: TRBV27; J gene: TRBJ1-6; CDR3 protein: ASRTSGNYNSPLH
V gene: TRBV5-8; J gene: TRBJ2-5; CDR3 protein: ASSAGTSGGAKETQY
V gene: TRBV6-5; J gene: TRBJ2-1; CDR3 protein: ASNSQEGNEQF
V gene: TRBV2; J gene: TRBJ2-3; CDR3 protein: ASSVGSTDTQY
V gene: TRBV30; J gene: TRBJ1-2; CDR3 protein: AWSPTGLSDGYT
V gene: TRBV5-1; J gene: TRBJ2-7; CDR3 protein: ASSSTGGASSYEQY
V gene: TRBV19; J gene: TRBJ2-7; CDR3 protein: ASSIRRDRGLEQY
V gene: TRBV4-1; J gene: TRBJ1-4; CDR3 protein: ASSQDPAGLGEKLF
V gene: TRBV2; J gene: TRBJ1-5; CDR3 protein: ASSEDRGHQH
V gene: TRBV18; J gene: TRBJ1-1; CDR3 protein: ASSPGGRQGARRETEAF
V gene: TRBV12-5; J gene: TRBJ1-1; CDR3 protein: ASGLGQGQAF
V gene: TRBV30; J gene: TRBJ2-1; CDR3 protein: AWSGREGWEQF
V gene: TRBV18; J gene: TRBJ2-3; CDR3 protein: ASSPLDRGGDTQY
V gene: TRBV19; J gene: TRBJ2-1; CDR3 protein: ASSSGTVTNEQF
V gene: TRBV30; J gene: TRBJ2-2; CDR3 protein: AWSHLGQNTGELF
V gene: TRBV10-2; J gene: TRBJ1-5; CDR3 protein: ASGRGRETYQPQH
V gene: TRBV7-8; J gene: TRBJ1-2; CDR3 protein: ASSAGTGGAFGYT
V gene: TRBV7-2; J gene: TRBJ1-2; CDR3 protein: ASSLAAGDGYT
V gene: TRBV5-1; J gene: TRBJ1-1; CDR3 protein: ASRGANLNTEAF
V gene: TRBV29-1; J gene: TRBJ2-1; CDR3 protein: SVGTGLAFYNEQF
V gene: TRBV13; J gene: TRBJ1-2; CDR3 protein: ASSLQGALYYGYT